The entry that follows covers one T cell receptor beta chain sequence. Its matching antigen is unknown. This record comes from a study of shared clonotypes between healthy human individuals. Study outcomes and limitations: Limited genetic and exposure-history diversity came from having few donors.

Germline V gives CDR1 ENHRY, CDR2 SYGVKD. CDR3 length: 13 residues. Between the trimmed V and J ends, which lost 6 bases and 4 bases, there was a span of 12 bases. As defined, naive CD8 cells were CD45RO-negative and positively selected for CCR7, with terminally differentiated effector memory CD45RA+ cells excluded. The donors, all of them Caucasian adults, lived in Nashville, Tennessee. Authors' methods: ImmunoSEQ junction-only sequences lacked quality scores, so their filtering differed. The table came from immunoSEQ multiplex PCR; TCRdb's copy has only in-frame clones and leaves some out. V and J calls plus clone size are reproduced from that table; the DNA served to infer D and trimming. The table shows about 2.1 million clones, with just over 90% occurring only once.

The specimen sequenced was naive CD8+ T cells from PBMCs. The TCR originated in a man between 18 and 29 years old in good health. Some clones in this sample may be carry-over from other donors' samples. The V gene is TRBV10-3, the J gene TRBJ1-1; D is unclear. The chain's CDR3 is CAISAPGPTEAFF. DNA for the CDR3: TGTGCCATCAGCGCCCCCGGGCCCACTGAAGCTTTCTTT.